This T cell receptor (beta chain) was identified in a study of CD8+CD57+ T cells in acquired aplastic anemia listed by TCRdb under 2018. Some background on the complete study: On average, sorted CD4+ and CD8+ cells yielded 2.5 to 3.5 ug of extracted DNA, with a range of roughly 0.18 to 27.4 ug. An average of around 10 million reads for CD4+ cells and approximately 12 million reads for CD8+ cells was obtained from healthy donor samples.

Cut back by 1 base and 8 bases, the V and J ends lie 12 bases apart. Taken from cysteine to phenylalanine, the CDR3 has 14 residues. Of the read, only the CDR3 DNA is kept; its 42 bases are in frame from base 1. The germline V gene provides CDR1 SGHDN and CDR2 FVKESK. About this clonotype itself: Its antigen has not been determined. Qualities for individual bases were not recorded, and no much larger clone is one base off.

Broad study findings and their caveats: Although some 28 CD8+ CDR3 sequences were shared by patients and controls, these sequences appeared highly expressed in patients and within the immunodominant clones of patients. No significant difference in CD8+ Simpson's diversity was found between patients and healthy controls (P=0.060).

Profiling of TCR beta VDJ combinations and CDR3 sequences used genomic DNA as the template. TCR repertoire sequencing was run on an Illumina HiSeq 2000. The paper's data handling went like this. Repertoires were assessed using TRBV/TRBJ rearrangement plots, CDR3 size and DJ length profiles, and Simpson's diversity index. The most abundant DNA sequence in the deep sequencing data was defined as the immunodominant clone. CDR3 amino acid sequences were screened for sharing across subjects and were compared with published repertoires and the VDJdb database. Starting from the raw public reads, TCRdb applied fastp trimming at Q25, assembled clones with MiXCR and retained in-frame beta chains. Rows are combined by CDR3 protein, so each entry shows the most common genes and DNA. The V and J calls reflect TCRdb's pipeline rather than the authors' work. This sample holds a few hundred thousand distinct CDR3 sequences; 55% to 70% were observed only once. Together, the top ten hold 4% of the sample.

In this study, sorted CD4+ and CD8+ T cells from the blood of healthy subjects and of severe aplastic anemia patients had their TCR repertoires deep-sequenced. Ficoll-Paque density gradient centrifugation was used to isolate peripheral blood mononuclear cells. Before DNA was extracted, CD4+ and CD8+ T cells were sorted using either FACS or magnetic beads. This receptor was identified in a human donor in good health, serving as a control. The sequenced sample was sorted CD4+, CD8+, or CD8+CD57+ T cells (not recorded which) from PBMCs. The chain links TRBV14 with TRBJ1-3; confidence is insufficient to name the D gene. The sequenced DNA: TGTGCCAGCAGCCAAGGATGGGGTAGCGACACCATATATTTT. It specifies CASSQGWGSDTIYF.